These 11 T cell receptor beta chains were all obtained from the same sample, sequenced in a study of blood T cell repertoires in COVID-19. Assay used: immunoSEQ multiplex PCR; TCRdb lists only in-frame clones, some missing. The repertoire holds about 320,000 clones, with around nine tenths as singletons. The sequenced material came from PBMCs or T cells enriched from blood (not recorded which). The receptors come from a man in his sixties who had recovered from COVID-19.

The CDR3 DNA is TGTGCCAGCAGCTCCGCCTTCATCCCGGGACAGGGGAGCGATGAGCAGTTCTTC. As protein: CASSSAFIPGQGSDEQFF. The chain recombines TRBV11-3 with TRBJ2-1; 10 nucleotides align to TRBD1. This CDR3 comprises 18 residues. Germline V gene data show CDR1 as SGHNT and CDR2 as YENEEA. V trimming: 4 bases; J trimming: 8 bases; junction bases outside the gene matches: 17. The entire variable domain, with the rest obtained from reference TRBV11-3 and TRBJ2-1, is as follows: EAGVVQSPRYKIIEKKQPVAFWCNPISGHNTLYWYLQNLGQGPELLIRYENEEAVDDSQLPKDRFSAERLKGVDSTLKIQPAELGDSAVYLCASSSAFIPGQGSDEQFFGPGTRLTVL.

V gene TRBV14 combines with J gene TRBJ1-6; 8 bases are a match to TRBD1. The CDR3 has 14 residues. V shed 4 bases, J shed 9 bases, and the junction held 5 bases outside the gene matches. CDR1 and CDR2 (germline): SGHDN, FVKESK. The CDR3 loop reads CASSPRDRLSPLHF. The CDR3 coding sequence is TGTGCCAGCAGCCCCCGGGACAGGCTTTCACCCCTCCACTTT.

This chain connects TRBV28 to TRBJ1-6; D gene uncertain. V shed 2 bases and J shed 7 bases, with 9 bases lying between them. From germline, CDR1 is MDHEN and CDR2 SYDVKM. This CDR3 region has 14 residues. The CDR3 DNA reads as TGTGCCAGCAGTTTAGGCAGGCAGAATTCACCCCTCCACTTT. Residues: CASSLGRQNSPLHF.

This chain connects TRBV7-8 to TRBJ1-1; TRBD1 matches 10 bases. V lost 5 bases to trimming and J lost 4 bases; unmatched junction nucleotides: 4. This CDR3 region has 14 residues. Germline V gives CDR1 SGHVS, CDR2 FQNEAQ. The chain's CDR3 is CASSTGQGSTEAFF. The CDR3 nucleotides read TGTGCCAGCAGCACGGGACAGGGGTCCACTGAAGCTTTCTTT.

The gene calls are TRBV11-1 and TRBJ2-2, with 8 bases aligning to TRBD1. The CDR3 has 14 amino acids. Germline values: CDR1 SGHAT, CDR2 FQDESV (reference sequence). J lost 6 bases, V lost 4 bases, and 4 bases had no gene match. The CDR3 region has the DNA TGTGCCAGCAGCTATCAGGGGGCGGCCGGGGAGCTGTTTTTT. Its protein product is CASSYQGAAGELFF.

This clone was recorded once. The rearrangement joins TRBV5-4 to TRBJ2-1; possibly TRBD2 for D (6 bases). This CDR3 is 13 amino acids long. The germline gives CDR1 SGHNT, CDR2 YYREEE (reference sequence). The V and J ends lost 9 bases and 6 bases respectively, with 16 bases between them. This chain's CDR3 is CAITEGPTNEQFF. The CDR3 bases are TGTGCCATCACGGAGGGCCCTACCAATGAGCAGTTCTTC.

The chain's CDR3 is CASSVDSGGFKETQYF. The CDR3, as DNA: TGTGCCAGCAGCGTAGATTCAGGGGGCTTTAAAGAGACCCAGTACTTC. The rearrangement links TRBV9 to TRBJ2-5; 8 bases are shared with TRBD1. V was clipped by 0 bases and J by 3 bases; unmatched bases: 7. Germline CDR1 reads SGDLS; CDR2 reads YYNGEE. The CDR3 consists of 16 residues.

This clone was seen just once. The chain is built from TRBV6-2 or TRBV6-3 and TRBJ1-1, with unresolved D. Germline loops: CDR1 MNHEY, CDR2 SVGEGT. V was pared by 3 bases and J by 7 bases, with 9 bases between. This CDR3 has 12 amino acids. The CDR3: CASSYPGNEAFF. CDR3 nucleotides: TGTGCCAGCAGTTATCCGGGGAATGAAGCTTTCTTT.

The chain combines TRBV6-5 with TRBJ1-4; a weak D match, TRBD1 (5 bases). Germline CDR1 is MNHEY and CDR2 is SVGAGI. The germline V and J ends were trimmed by 7 bases and 4 bases, with 13 bases remaining between them. There are 14 residues in the CDR3. CDR3 residues: CASKEGPSNEKLFF. CDR3 coding DNA: TGTGCCAGCAAGGAGGGACCGAGTAATGAAAAACTGTTTTTT.

The chain employs TRBV9 and TRBJ2-1, with 7 bases aligning to TRBD1. After removal of 0 bases from V and 7 bases from J, the junction contained 7 bases not matched to a gene. CDR3 length equals 15 residues. Germline V gives CDR1 SGDLS, CDR2 YYNGEE. In DNA form, the CDR3 reads TGTGCCAGCAGCGTAGAAGGGGGCAAGATTAATGAGCAGTTCTTC. This gives the protein CASSVEGGKINEQFF.

This clone came up a few times. V is TRBV18 and J is TRBJ2-1; D call uncertain. The CDR3 extends over 18 amino acids. V lost 1 base and J 0 bases, leaving 16 bases between the germline ends. Germline assignment: CDR1 KGHSH and CDR2 LQKENI. In DNA, the CDR3 is TGTGCCAGCTCACCACGGGCCCCCAGTGAGAGCTCCTACAATGAGCAGTTCTTC. Protein sequence: CASSPRAPSESSYNEQFF.